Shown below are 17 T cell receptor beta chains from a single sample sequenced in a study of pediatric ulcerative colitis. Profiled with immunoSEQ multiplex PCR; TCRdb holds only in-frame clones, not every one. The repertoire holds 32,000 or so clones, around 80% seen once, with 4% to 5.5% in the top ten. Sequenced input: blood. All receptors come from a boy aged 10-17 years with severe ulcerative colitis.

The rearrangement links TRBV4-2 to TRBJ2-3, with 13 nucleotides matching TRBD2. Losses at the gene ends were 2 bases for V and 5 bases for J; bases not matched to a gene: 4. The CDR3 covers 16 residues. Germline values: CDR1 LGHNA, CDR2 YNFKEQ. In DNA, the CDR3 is TGTGCCAGCAGCCAAACTAGCGGGGGGGCCGTAGATACGCAGTATTTT. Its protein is CASSQTSGGAVDTQYF.

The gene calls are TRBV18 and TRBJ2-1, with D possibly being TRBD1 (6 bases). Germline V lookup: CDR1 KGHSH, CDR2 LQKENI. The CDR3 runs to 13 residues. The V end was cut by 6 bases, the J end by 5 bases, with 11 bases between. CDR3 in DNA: TGTGCCAGCTCCGGGACAATCAACAATGAGCAGTTCTTC. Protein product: CASSGTINNEQFF.

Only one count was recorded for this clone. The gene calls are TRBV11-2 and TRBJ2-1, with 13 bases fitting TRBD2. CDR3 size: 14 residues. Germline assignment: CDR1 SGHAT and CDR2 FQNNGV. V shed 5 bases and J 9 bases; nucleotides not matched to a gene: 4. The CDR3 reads CASSRTSGGFEQFF. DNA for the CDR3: TGTGCCAGCAGCCGGACTAGCGGGGGATTTGAGCAGTTCTTC.

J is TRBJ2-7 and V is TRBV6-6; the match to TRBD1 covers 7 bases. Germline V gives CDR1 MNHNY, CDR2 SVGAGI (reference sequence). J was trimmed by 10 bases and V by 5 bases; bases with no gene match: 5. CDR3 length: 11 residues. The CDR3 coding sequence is TGTGCCAGCAGTGACTACAGGGGTCAGTACTTC. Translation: CASSDYRGQYF.

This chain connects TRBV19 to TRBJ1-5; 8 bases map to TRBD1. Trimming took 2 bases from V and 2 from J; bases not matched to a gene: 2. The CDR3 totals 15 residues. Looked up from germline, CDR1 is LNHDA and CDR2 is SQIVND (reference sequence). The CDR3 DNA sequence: TGTGCCAGTAGTATACAGGACAGGGGCAATCAGCCCCAGCATTTT. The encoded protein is CASSIQDRGNQPQHF.

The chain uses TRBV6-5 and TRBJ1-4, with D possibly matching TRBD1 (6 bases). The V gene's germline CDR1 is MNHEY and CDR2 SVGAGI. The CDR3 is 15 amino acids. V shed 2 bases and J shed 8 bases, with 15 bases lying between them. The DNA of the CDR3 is TGTGCCAGCAGTTACACCGCCAGGGACACGGAAAAACTGTTTTTT. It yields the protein CASSYTARDTEKLFF.

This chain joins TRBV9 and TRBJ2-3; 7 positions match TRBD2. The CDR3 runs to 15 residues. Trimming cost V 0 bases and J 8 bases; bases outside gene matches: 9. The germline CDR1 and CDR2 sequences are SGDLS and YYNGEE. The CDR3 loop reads CASSVGQGGIGTQYF. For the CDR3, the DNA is TGTGCCAGCAGCGTAGGTCAGGGAGGGATAGGTACGCAGTATTTT. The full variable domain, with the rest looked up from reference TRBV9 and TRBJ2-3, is DSGVTQTPKHLITATGQRVTLRCSPRSGDLSVYWYQQSLDQGLQFLIQYYNGEERAKGNILERFSAQQFPDLHSELNLSSLELGDSALYFCASSVGQGGIGTQYFGPGTRLTVL.

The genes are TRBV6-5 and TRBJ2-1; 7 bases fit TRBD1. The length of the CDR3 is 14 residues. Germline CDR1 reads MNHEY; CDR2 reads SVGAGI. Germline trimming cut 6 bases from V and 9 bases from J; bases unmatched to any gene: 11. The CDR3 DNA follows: TGTGCCAGCAGCCAACTAACAGGGGCTTCTGAGCAGTTCTTC. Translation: CASSQLTGASEQFF.

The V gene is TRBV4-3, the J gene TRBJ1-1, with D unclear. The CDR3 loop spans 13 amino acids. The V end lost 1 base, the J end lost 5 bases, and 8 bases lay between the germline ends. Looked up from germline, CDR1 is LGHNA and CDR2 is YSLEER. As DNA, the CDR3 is TGCGCCAGCAGCCAAGGGGTGACAACTGAAGCTTTCTTT. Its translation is CASSQGVTTEAFF.

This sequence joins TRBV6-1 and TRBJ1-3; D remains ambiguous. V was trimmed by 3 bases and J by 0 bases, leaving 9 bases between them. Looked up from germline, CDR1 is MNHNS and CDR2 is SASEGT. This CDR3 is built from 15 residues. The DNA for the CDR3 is TGTGCCAGCAGTGAGGGCCCGAGCTCTGGAAACACCATATATTTT. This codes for CASSEGPSSGNTIYF.

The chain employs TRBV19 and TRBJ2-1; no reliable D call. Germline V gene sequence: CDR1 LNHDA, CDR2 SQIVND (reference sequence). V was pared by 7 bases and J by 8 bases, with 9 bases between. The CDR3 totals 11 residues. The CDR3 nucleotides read TGTGCCAGTATTGGGGTCCATGAGCAGTTCTTC. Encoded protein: CASIGVHEQFF.

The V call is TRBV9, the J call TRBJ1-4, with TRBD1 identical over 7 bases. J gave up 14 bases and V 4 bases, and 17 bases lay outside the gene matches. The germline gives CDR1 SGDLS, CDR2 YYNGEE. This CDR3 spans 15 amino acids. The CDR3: CASSPLRDRTGFLFF. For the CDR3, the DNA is TGTGCCAGCAGCCCGCTCCGGGACAGAACAGGTTTTCTGTTTTTT.

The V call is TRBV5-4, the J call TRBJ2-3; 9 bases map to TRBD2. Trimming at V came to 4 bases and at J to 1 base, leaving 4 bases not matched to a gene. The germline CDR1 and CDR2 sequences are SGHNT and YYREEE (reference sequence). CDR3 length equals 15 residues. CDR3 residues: CASSPQRGGTDTQYF. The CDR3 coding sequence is TGTGCCAGCAGCCCCCAGCGGGGGGGCACAGATACGCAGTATTTT. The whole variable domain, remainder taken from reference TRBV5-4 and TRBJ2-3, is ETGVTQSPTHLIKTRGQQVTLRCSSQSGHNTVSWYQQALGQGPQFIFQYYREEENGRGNFPPRFSGLQFPNYSSELNVNALELDDSALYLCASSPQRGGTDTQYFGPGTRLTVL.

The CDR3 nucleotides read TGTGCCAGTAGTATAGAGCGGGACAACCGACGAGAAGAAGCTTTCTTT. Its protein is CASSIERDNRREEAFF. This sequence joins TRBV19 and TRBJ1-1, with a tentative D call TRBD1 (6 bases). V was trimmed by 0 bases and J by 8 bases, leaving 19 bases between them. The CDR3 consists of 16 residues. The germline gives CDR1 LNHDA, CDR2 SQIVND (reference sequence).

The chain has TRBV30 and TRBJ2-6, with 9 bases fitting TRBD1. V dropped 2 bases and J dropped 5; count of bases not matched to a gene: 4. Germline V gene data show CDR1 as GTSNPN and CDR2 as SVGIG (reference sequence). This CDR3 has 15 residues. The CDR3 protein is CAWSTGTGRANVLTF. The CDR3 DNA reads TGTGCCTGGAGTACAGGGACAGGGCGGGCCAACGTCCTGACTTTC.

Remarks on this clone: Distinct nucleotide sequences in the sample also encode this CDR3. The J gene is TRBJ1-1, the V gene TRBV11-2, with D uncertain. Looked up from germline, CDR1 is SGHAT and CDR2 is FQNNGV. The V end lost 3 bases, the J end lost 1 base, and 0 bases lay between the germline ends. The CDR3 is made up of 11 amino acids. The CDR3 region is CASSLNTEAFF. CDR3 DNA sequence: TGTGCCAGCAGCTTGAACACTGAAGCTTTCTTT.

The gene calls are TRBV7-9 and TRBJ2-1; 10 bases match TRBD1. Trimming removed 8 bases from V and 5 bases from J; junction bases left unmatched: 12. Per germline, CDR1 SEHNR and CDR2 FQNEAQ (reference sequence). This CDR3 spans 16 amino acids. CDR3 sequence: CASGTGTGVGNNEQFF. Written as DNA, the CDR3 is TGTGCCAGCGGAACCGGGACAGGGGTTGGTAACAATGAGCAGTTCTTC. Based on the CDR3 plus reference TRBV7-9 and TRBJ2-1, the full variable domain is DTGVSQNPRHKITKRGQNVTFRCDPISEHNRLYWYRQTLGQGPEFLTYFQNEAQLEKSRLLSDRFSAERPKGSFSTLEIQRTEQGDSAMYLCASGTGTGVGNNEQFFGPGTRLTVL.